This T cell receptor beta chain was recorded in a study of Ad26.COV2.S vaccination and SARS-CoV-2 variants. The CDR3 contains 16 residues. Germline V gene data show CDR1 as SNHLY and CDR2 as FYNNEI. The V end was cut by 6 bases, the J end by 2 bases, with 20 bases between. Using immunoSEQ multiplex PCR, the repertoire was profiled, and TCRdb retains in-frame clones only, with some absent. The table has about 390,000 clones, 75% to 90% seen once; the top ten hold roughly 3%. On this clone itself: Its antigen is not known.

Broader study findings: Measures of TCR breadth and depth may have fallen short of total T cell responses. Similar non-spike TCR breadth was seen in vaccine and placebo recipients.

The treatment is: some 20 received Ad26.COV2.S at low or high dose, single or two shots; five or six received placebo; per-sample allocation not given. Collection of the samples took place on day 63 after the first injection of vaccine or placebo. Wuhan-strain SARS-CoV-2 spike was expressed by the Ad26 vector that made up the vaccine. The genes are TRBV2 and TRBJ2-7; TRBD2 might be the D (7 bases). This sequence originates from a person between 18 and 59 years old who received the Ad26.COV2.S COVID-19 vaccine or a placebo. Source: peripheral blood, taken in a trial of Ad26.COV2.S vaccine versus placebo. The CDR3 DNA sequence: TGTGCCAGCAGCCGACCGGGGGGCAGGGAGGCCTACGAGCAGTACTTC. The encoded protein is CASSRPGGREAYEQYF. Supplemented by reference TRBV2 and TRBJ2-7, the full variable domain reads EPEVTQTPSHQVTQMGQEVILRCVPISNHLYFYWYRQILGQKVEFLVSFYNNEISEKSEIFDDQFSVERPDGSNFTLKIRSTKLEDSAMYFCASSRPGGREAYEQYFGPGTRLTVT.